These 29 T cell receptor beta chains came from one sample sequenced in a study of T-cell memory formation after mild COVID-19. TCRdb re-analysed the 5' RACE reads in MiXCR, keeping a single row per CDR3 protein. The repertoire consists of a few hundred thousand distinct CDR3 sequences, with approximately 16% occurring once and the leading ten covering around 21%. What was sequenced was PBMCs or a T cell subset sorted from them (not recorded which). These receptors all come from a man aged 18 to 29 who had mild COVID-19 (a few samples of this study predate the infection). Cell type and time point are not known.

CDR3 in amino acids: CASRSQGGPYEQYF. The CDR3 nucleotides are TGCGCCAGCAGGTCCCAGGGGGGTCCCTACGAGCAGTACTTC. The chain has TRBV5-1 and TRBJ2-7; perhaps TRBD1 as D (7 bases). Germline-derived CDR1 and CDR2 are SGHRS and YFSETQ. Between the trimmed V and J ends, which lost 5 bases and 2 bases, there was a span of 14 bases. The CDR3 spans 14 residues.

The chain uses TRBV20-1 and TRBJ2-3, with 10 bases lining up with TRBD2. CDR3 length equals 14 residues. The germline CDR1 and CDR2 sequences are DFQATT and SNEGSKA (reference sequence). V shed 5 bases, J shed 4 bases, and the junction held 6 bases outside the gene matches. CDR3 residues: CSAPSSGRPDTQYF. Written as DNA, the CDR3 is TGCAGTGCTCCCTCTAGCGGGAGACCAGATACGCAGTATTTT.

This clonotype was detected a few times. The CDR3 DNA follows: TGTGCCAGCAGCTTATATGCCGGAGGGGGAAACACCATATATTTT. It yields the protein CASSLYAGGGNTIYF. The rearrangement links TRBV7-9 to TRBJ1-3; D is unclear. This CDR3 has 15 amino acids. The V gene's germline CDR1 is SEHNR and CDR2 FQNEAQ (reference sequence). Trimming cost V 2 bases and J 4 bases, with 12 bases left between them.

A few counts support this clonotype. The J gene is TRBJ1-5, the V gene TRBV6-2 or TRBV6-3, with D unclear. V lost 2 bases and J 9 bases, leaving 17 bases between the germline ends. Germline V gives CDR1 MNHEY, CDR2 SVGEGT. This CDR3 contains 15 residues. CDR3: CASSYPTFPPRPQHF. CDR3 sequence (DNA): TGTGCCAGCAGTTACCCGACCTTTCCCCCGAGGCCCCAGCATTTT.

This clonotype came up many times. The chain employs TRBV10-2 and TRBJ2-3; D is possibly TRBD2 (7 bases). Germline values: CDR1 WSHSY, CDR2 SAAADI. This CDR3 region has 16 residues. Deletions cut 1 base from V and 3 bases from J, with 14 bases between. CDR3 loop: CASSELGGAGTDTQYF. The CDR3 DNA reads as TGCGCCAGCAGTGAGTTGGGGGGGGCCGGTACAGATACGCAGTATTTT.

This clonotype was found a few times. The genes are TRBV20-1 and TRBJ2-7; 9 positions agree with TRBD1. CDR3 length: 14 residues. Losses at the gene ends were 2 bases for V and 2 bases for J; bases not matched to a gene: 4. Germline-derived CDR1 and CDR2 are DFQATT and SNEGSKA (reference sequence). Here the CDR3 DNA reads TGCAGTGCTAGATGGACAGGGGTTACCTACGAGCAGTACTTC. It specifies CSARWTGVTYEQYF.

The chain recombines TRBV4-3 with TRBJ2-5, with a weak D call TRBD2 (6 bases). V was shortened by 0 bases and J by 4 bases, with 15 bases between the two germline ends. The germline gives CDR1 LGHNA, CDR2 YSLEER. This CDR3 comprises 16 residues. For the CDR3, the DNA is TGCGCCAGCAGCCAAGACTTTGCGGGGTCGGCAGAGACCCAGTACTTC. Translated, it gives CASSQDFAGSAETQYF.

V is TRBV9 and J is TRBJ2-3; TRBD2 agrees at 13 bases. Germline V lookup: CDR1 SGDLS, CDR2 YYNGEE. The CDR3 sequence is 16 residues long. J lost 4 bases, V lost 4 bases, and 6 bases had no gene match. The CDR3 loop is CASSRGLAGFPDTQYF. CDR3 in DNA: TGTGCCAGCAGCCGGGGACTAGCGGGGTTCCCAGATACGCAGTATTTT.

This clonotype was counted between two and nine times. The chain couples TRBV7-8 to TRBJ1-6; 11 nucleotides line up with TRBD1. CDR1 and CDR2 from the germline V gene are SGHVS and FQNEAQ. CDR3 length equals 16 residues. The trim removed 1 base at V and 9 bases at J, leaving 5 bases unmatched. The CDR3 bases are TGTGCCAGCAGCTTAGTAGCGGGACAGGGGGGTTCACCCCTCCACTTT. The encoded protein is CASSLVAGQGGSPLHF.

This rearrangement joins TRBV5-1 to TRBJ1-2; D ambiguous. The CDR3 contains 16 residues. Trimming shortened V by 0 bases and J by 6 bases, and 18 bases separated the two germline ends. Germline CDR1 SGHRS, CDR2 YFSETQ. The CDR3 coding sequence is TGCGCCAGCAGCTTGGGGGCCGGGGAGGAGTTAAATGGCTACACCTTC. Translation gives CASSLGAGEELNGYTF. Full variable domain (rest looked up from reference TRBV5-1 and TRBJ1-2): KAGVTQTPRYLIKTRGQQVTLSCSPISGHRSVSWYQQTPGQGLQFLFEYFSETQRNKGNFPGRFSGRQFSNSRSEMNVSTLELGDSALYLCASSLGAGEELNGYTFGSGTRLTVV.

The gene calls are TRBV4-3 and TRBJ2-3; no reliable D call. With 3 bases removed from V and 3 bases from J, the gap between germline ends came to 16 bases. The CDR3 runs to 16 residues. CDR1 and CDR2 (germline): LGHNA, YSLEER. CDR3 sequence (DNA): TGCGCCAGCAGCCAGCACCGGCTCCGAGCAACAGATACGCAGTATTTT. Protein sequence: CASSQHRLRATDTQYF.

CDR3 amino acids: CASSLVWPSGTDTQYF. The CDR3 nucleotides read TGTGCCAGCAGCTTAGTATGGCCTAGCGGCACAGATACGCAGTATTTT. The chain joins TRBV7-8 to TRBJ2-3; D might be TRBD2 (6 bases). The CDR3 consists of 16 residues. The germline gives CDR1 SGHVS, CDR2 FQNEAQ. Deletions cut 1 base from V and 1 base from J, with 12 bases between.

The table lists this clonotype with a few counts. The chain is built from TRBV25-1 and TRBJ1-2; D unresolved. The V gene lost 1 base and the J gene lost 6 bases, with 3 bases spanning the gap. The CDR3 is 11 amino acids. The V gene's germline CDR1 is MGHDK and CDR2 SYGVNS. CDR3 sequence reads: CASSEFDGYTF. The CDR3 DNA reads TGTGCCAGCAGTGAATTCGATGGCTACACCTTC.

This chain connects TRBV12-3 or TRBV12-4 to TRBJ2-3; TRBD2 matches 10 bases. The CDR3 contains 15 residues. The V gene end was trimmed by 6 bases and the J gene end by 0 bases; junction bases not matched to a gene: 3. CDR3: CASSRAGGSTDTQYF. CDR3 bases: TGTGCCAGCAGCCGAGCGGGGGGGAGCACAGATACGCAGTATTTT.

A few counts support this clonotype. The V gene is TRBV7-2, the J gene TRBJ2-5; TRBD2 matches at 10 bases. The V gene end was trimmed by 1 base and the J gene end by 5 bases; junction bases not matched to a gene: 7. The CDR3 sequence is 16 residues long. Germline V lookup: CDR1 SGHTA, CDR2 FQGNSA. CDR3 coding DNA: TGTGCCAGCAGCTTAGGGACTAGCGGCTTTACGGAGACCCAGTACTTC. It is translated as CASSLGTSGFTETQYF.

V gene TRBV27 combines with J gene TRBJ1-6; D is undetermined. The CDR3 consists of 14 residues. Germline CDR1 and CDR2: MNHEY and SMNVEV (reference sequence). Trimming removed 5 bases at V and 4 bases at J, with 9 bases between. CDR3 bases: TGTGCCAGCAGTCCAAAAGCGTATAATTCACCCCTCCACTTT. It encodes CASSPKAYNSPLHF.

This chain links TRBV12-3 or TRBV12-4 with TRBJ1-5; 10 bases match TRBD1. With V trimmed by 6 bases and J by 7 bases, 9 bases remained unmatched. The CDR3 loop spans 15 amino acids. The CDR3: CASSIDDRGLQPQHF. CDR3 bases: TGTGCCAGCAGCATCGATGACAGGGGGCTACAGCCCCAGCATTTT.

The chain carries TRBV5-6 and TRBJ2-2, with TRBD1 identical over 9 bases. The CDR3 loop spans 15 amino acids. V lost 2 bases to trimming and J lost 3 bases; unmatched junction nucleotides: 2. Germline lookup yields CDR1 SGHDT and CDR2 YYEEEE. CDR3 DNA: TGTGCCAGCAGCTTCCGACAGGGGGACACCGGGGAGCTGTTTTTT. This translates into CASSFRQGDTGELFF.

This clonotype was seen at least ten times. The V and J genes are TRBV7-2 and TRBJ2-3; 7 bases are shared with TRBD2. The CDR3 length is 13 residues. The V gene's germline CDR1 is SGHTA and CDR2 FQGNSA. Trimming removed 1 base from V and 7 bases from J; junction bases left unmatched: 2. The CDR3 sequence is CASSLERGNTQYF. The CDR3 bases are TGTGCCAGCAGCTTAGAGCGGGGAAATACGCAGTATTTT.

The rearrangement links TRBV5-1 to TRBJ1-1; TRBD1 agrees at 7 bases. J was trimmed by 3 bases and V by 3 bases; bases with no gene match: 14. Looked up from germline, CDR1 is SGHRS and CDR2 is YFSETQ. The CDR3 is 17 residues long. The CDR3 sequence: CASSYAGTAYGDTEAFF. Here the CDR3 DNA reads TGCGCCAGCAGCTACGCCGGGACAGCATACGGGGACACTGAAGCTTTCTTT.

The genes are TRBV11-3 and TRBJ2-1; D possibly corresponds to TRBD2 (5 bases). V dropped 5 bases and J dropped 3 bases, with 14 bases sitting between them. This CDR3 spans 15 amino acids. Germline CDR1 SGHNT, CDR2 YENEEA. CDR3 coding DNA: TGTGCCAGCAGCCTGGACTCCCTCGGCTACAATGAGCAGTTCTTC. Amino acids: CASSLDSLGYNEQFF.

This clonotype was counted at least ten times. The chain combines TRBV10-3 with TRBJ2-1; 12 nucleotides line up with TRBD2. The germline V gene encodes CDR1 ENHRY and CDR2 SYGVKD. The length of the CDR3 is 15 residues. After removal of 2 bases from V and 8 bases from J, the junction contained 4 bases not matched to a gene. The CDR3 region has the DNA TGTGCCATCAGTGAGGCCCCTAGCGGGGGGGATGAGCAGTTCTTC. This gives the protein CAISEAPSGGDEQFF.

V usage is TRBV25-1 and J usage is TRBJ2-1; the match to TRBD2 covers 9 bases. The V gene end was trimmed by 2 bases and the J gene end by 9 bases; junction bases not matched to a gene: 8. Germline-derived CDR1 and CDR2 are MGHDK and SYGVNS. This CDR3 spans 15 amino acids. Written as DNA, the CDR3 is TGTGCCAGCAGTGAAATAGCGGGGGTTAGGGGTGAGCAGTTCTTC. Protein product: CASSEIAGVRGEQFF.

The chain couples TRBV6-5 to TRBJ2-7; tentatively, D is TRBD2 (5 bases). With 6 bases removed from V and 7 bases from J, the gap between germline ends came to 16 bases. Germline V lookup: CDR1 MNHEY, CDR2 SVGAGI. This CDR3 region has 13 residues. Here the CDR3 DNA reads TGTGCCAGCAGACCCGGACGGACTGGGGAGCAGTACTTC. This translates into CASRPGRTGEQYF.

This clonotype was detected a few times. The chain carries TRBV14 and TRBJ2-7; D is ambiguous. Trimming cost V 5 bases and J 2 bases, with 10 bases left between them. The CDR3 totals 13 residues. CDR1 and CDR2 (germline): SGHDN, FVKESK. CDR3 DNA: TGTGCCAGCAGCTCTGACACTACCTACGAGCAGTACTTC. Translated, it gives CASSSDTTYEQYF. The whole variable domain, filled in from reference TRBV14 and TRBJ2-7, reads EAGVTQFPSHSVIEKGQTVTLRCDPISGHDNLYWYRRVMGKEIKFLLHFVKESKQDESGMPNNRFLAERTGGTYSTLKVQPAELEDSGVYFCASSSDTTYEQYFGPGTRLTVT.

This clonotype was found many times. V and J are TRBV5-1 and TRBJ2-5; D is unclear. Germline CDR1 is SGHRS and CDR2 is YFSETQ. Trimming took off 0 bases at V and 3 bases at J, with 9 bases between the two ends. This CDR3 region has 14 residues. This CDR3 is CASSLGNGEETQYF. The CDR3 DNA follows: TGCGCCAGCAGCTTGGGGAATGGAGAAGAGACCCAGTACTTC.

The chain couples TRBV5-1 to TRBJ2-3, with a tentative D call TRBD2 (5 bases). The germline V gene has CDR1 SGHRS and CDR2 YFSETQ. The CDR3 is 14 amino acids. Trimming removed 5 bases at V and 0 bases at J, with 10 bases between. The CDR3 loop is CASRPDSSTDTQYF. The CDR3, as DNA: TGCGCCAGCAGACCGGACTCTAGCACAGATACGCAGTATTTT.

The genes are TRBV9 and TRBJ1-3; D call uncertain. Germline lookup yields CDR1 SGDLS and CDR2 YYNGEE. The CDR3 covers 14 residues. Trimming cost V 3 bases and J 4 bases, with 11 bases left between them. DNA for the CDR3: TGTGCCAGCAGCGCACGGACGGACGGAAACACCATATATTTT. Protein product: CASSARTDGNTIYF.

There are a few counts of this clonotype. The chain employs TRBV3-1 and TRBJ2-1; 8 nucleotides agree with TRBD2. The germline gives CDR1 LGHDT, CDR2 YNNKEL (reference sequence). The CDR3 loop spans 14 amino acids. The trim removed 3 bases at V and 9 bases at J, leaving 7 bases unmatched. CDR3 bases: TGTGCCAGCAGCCAGGCCCAGAGCGGGAGTGAGCAGTTCTTC. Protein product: CASSQAQSGSEQFF.